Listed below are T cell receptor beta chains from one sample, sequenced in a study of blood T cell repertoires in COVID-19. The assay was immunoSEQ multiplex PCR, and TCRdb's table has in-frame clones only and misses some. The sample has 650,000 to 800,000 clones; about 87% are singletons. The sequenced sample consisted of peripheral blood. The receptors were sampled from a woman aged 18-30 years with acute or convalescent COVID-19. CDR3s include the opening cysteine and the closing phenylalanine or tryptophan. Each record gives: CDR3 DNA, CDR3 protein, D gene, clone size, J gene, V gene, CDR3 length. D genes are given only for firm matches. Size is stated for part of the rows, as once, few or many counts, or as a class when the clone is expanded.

cdr3_nt: TGTGCCAGCAGCGGACCGGGACAGGGGCATGAAAAACTGTTTTTT
cdr3_aa: CASSGPGQGHEKLFF
d_call: TRBD1
clone_size: -
j_call: TRBJ1-4
v_call: TRBV9
cdr3_length: 15

cdr3_nt: TGTGCCAGCAGTGAAACCCTGGCGGCCCAGGAGCTGTTTTTT
cdr3_aa: CASSETLAAQELFF
d_call: -
clone_size: -
j_call: TRBJ2-2
v_call: TRBV2
cdr3_length: 14

cdr3_nt: TGTGCCAGCAGCCGCCCCGGGGGTCTAGAAAAACTGTTTTTT
cdr3_aa: CASSRPGGLEKLFF
d_call: -
clone_size: -
j_call: TRBJ1-4
v_call: TRBV3-1/TRBV3-2
cdr3_length: 14

cdr3_nt: TGCGCCAGCAGCCAAGCAATGGACAGGGAAGTTGGAAACACCATATATTTT
cdr3_aa: CASSQAMDREVGNTIYF
d_call: TRBD1
clone_size: -
j_call: TRBJ1-3
v_call: TRBV4-3
cdr3_length: 17

cdr3_nt: TGTGCCAGCAGTCCCACAGGGATAAGCGGCTACACCTTC
cdr3_aa: CASSPTGISGYTF
d_call: -
clone_size: -
j_call: TRBJ1-2
v_call: TRBV12-3/TRBV12-4
cdr3_length: 13

cdr3_nt: TGTGCCAGCAGGAGGGGGTACGGCAATCAGCCCCAGCATTTT
cdr3_aa: CASRRGYGNQPQHF
d_call: -
clone_size: -
j_call: TRBJ1-5
v_call: TRBV28
cdr3_length: 14

cdr3_nt: TGCGCCAGCAGCTTGACAGGGTTGGGGGATCAGCCCCAGCATTTT
cdr3_aa: CASSLTGLGDQPQHF
d_call: -
clone_size: -
j_call: TRBJ1-5
v_call: TRBV5-1
cdr3_length: 15

cdr3_nt: TGTGCCAGCAGCTGGAAGGGGGGACAGGGGATGCCAAACACTGAAGCTTTCTTT
cdr3_aa: CASSWKGGQGMPNTEAFF
d_call: TRBD1
clone_size: -
j_call: TRBJ1-1
v_call: TRBV5-5
cdr3_length: 18

cdr3_nt: TGTGCCAGCAGCACGGGACATCCTTTCACTGAAGCTTTCTTT
cdr3_aa: CASSTGHPFTEAFF
d_call: -
clone_size: -
j_call: TRBJ1-1
v_call: TRBV7-3
cdr3_length: 14

cdr3_nt: TGTGCCAGCAGCCTAGTCGGGGGACTCGACAATGAGCAGTTCTTC
cdr3_aa: CASSLVGGLDNEQFF
d_call: -
clone_size: once
j_call: TRBJ2-1
v_call: TRBV7-9
cdr3_length: 15

cdr3_nt: TGTGCCAGCAGTTACTCGAGATCGACTTCTCTGACCAAAAACATTCAGTACTTC
cdr3_aa: CASSYSRSTSLTKNIQYF
d_call: -
clone_size: -
j_call: TRBJ2-4
v_call: TRBV6-2/TRBV6-3
cdr3_length: 18

cdr3_nt: TGCGCCAGCAGCCGCGGGGCTAGCGGGGAAGAGACCCAGTACTTC
cdr3_aa: CASSRGASGEETQYF
d_call: TRBD2
clone_size: -
j_call: TRBJ2-5
v_call: TRBV5-1
cdr3_length: 15

cdr3_nt: TGTGCCAGCAGTCCCTCCCGGGGGGGTTATAATTCACCCCTCCACTTT
cdr3_aa: CASSPSRGGYNSPLHF
d_call: -
clone_size: -
j_call: TRBJ1-6
v_call: TRBV6-6
cdr3_length: 16

cdr3_nt: TGTGCCGCGAGACAGGGGTTGGCCGGGGAGCTGTTTTTT
cdr3_aa: CAARQGLAGELFF
d_call: TRBD1
clone_size: -
j_call: TRBJ2-2
v_call: TRBV12-3/TRBV12-4
cdr3_length: 13

cdr3_nt: TGTGCCAGCGACAGATCAAACACTGAAGCTTTCTTT
cdr3_aa: CASDRSNTEAFF
d_call: -
clone_size: -
j_call: TRBJ1-1
v_call: TRBV30
cdr3_length: 12